The rows below give T cell receptor beta chains drawn from one sample of a study of metastatic and nonmetastatic thyroid tumors. TCRdb re-called the PCR reads with MiXCR. This sample has approximately 31,000 clones, with over 15% found just once. The sample comprised blood. Receptors were obtained from a female donor with papillary thyroid cancer or a benign thyroid nodule (not recorded which). Some clones in this sample may be carry-over from other donors' samples. Both conserved end residues are part of each CDR3. The order of the fields is clone size, D gene, V gene, J gene, CDR3 DNA, CDR3 protein. D genes are given only for firm matches. The size field is filled for only some rows; it gives once, few, many or a size class.

>.|.|TRBV20-1|TRBJ2-7
TGCAGTGCTAGAGATTTGACTAGGGGGATCGCCTACGAGCAGTACTTC
CSARDLTRGIAYEQYF
>many|.|TRBV28|TRBJ1-1
TGTGCCAGCAGTCCTCTGGTCCAAGGTGAAGCTTTCTTT
CASSPLVQGEAFF
>.|.|TRBV6-1|TRBJ1-5
TGTGCCAGCATGCCAGCGGGAGGCAATCAGCCCCAGCATTTT
CASMPAGGNQPQHF
>.|.|TRBV6-1|TRBJ2-7
TGTGACTGCAGTGATACGGTGGGAAGTGCCCACGAGCAGTACTTC
CDCSDTVGSAHEQYF
>many|.|TRBV4-2|TRBJ1-4
TGTGCCAGCAGCCAAGCCGAAAAACTGTTTTTT
CASSQAEKLFF
>many|.|TRBV15|TRBJ2-7
TGTGCCACCAGCAGAGATTCGACGGAAAGCTCCTACGAGCAGTACTTC
CATSRDSTESSYEQYF
>many|TRBD2|TRBV5-5|TRBJ2-5
TGTGCCAGCAGCCAGCGGGACGGCGAATTGGCCCAGTACTTC
CASSQRDGELAQYF
>many|TRBD1|TRBV6-1|TRBJ1-1
TGTGCCAGCAGTAGACAGGGTTTGGGCCAAGCTGAAGCTTTCTTT
CASSRQGLGQAEAFF
>medium-sized|.|TRBV6-5|TRBJ1-2
TGTGCCAGCAGTTACAGAGGGGGAATAGATACATATGGCTACACCTTC
CASSYRGGIDTYGYTF
>many|.|TRBV2|TRBJ2-7
TGTGCCAGCGGCCGACAGGTCTACGAGCAGTACTTC
CASGRQVYEQYF
>few|.|TRBV12-3/TRBV12-4|TRBJ1-2
TGTGCCAGCAGTTTGGCAGAGGTTGGGGGCTACACCTTC
CASSLAEVGGYTF
>many|.|TRBV10-3|TRBJ2-2
TGTGCCATCGGTGGGGACCAGAACACCGGGGAGCTGTTTTTT
CAIGGDQNTGELFF
>once|.|TRBV30|TRBJ2-7
TGTGCCTGGAGTGTAGGGGTTTCCTACGAGCAGTACTTC
CAWSVGVSYEQYF
>many|TRBD2|TRBV20-1|TRBJ2-3
TGCAGTGCTCCTAGCGGCTCTAGCACAGATACGCAGTATTTT
CSAPSGSSTDTQYF
>many|TRBD1|TRBV19|TRBJ2-7
TGTGCCAGTAGTATAGATAGGGGACAGATCTACGAGCAGTACTTC
CASSIDRGQIYEQYF